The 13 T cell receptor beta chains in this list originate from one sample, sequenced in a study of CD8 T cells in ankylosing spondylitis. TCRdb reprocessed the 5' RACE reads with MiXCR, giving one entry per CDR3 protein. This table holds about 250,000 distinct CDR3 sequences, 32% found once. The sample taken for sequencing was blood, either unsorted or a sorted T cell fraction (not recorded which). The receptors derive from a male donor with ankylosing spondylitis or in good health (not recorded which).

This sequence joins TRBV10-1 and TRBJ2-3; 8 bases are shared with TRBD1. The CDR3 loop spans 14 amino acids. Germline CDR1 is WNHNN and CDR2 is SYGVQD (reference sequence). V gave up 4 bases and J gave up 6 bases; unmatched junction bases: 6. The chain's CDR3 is CASSAGGAEDTQYF. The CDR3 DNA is TGCGCCAGCAGTGCAGGGGGCGCAGAGGATACGCAGTATTTT.

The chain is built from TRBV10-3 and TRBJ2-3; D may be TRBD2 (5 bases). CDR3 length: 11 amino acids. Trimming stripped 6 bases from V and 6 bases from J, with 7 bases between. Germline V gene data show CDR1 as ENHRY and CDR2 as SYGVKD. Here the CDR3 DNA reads TGTGCCATCAGGGGCGGGGATACGCAGTATTTT. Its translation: CAIRGGDTQYF.

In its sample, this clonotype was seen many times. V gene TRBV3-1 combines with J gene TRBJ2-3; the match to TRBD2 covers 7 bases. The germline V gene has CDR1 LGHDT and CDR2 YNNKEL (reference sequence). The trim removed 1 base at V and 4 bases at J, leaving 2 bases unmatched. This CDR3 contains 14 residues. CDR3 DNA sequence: TGTGCCAGCAGCCAAGGCGGGGGTCCAGATACGCAGTATTTT. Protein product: CASSQGGGPDTQYF.

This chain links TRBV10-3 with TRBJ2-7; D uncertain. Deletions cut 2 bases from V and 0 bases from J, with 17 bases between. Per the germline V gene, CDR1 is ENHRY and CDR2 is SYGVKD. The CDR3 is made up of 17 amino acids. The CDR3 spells CAISENRLELSSYEQYF. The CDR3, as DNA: TGTGCCATCAGTGAGAACAGATTAGAGTTGAGCTCCTACGAGCAGTACTTC.

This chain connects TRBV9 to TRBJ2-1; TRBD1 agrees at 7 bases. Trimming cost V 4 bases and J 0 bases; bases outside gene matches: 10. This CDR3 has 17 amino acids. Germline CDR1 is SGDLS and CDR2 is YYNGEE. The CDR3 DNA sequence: TGTGCCAGCAGCCCCTTCCCCCGGGACAGCTCCTACAATGAGCAGTTCTTC. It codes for CASSPFPRDSSYNEQFF.

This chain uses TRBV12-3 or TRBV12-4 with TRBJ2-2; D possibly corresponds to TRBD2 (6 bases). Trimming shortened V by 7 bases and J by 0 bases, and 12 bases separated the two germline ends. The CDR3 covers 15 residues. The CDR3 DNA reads TGTGCCAGCACCGCCGGGGGAGCGAACACCGGGGAGCTGTTTTTT. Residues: CASTAGGANTGELFF.

The CDR3 protein is CASSLGNSYNEQFF. CDR3 in DNA: TGTGCCAGCAGCTTAGGCAACTCCTACAATGAGCAGTTCTTC. The V call is TRBV13, the J call TRBJ2-1; unclear D gene. This CDR3 has 14 amino acids. V lost 0 bases and J lost 0, with 3 bases in between. CDR1 is PRHDT and CDR2 is FYEKMQ in the germline V gene (reference sequence).

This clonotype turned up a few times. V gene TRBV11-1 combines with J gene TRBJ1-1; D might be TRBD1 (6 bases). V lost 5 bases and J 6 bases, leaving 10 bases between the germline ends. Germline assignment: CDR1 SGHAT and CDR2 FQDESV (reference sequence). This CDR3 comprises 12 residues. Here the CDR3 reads CASSPDRSEAFF. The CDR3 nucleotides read TGTGCCAGCAGCCCGGACAGATCTGAAGCTTTCTTT.

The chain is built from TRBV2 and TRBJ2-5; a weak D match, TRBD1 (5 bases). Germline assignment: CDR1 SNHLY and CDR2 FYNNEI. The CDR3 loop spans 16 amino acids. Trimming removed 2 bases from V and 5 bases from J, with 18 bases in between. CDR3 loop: CASSEFPGQAAETQYF. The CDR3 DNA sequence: TGTGCCAGCAGTGAATTTCCAGGGCAGGCCGCGGAGACCCAGTACTTC.

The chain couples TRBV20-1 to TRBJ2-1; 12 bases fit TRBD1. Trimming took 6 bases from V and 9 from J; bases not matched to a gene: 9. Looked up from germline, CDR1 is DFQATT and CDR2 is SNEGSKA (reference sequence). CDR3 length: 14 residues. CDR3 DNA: TGCAGTGCAACGGGACAGGGGGCTGTAGGTGAGCAGTTCTTC. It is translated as CSATGQGAVGEQFF.

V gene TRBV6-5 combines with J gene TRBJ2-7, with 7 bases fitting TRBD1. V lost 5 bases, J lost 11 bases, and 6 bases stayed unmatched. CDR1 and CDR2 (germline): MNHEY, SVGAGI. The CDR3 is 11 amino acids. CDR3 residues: CASSTGQAEYF. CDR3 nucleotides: TGTGCCAGCAGTACTGGACAGGCGGAGTACTTC.

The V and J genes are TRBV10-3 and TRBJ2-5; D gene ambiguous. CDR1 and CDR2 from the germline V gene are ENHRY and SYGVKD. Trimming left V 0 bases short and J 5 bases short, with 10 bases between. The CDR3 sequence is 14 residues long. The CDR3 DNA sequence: TGTGCCATCAGTGAGTCGGCTAGTAAGGAGACCCAGTACTTC. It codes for CAISESASKETQYF.

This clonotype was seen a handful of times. CDR3 in amino acids: CASSETWTSTDTQYF. The CDR3 DNA is TGTGCCAGCAGCGAAACTTGGACTAGCACAGATACGCAGTATTTT. The rearrangement uses TRBV7-2 and TRBJ2-3, with a possible D match to TRBD2 (5 bases). The CDR3 has 15 residues. Germline CDR1 SGHTA, CDR2 FQGNSA. V lost 5 bases to trimming and J lost 0 bases, with 12 bases between them.